A selection of T cell receptor beta chains follows, all from one sample in a study of T cell responses to AZD1222 COVID-19 vaccine. Some clones are missing from TCRdb's copy, which holds only in-frame ones; the method was immunoSEQ multiplex PCR. The sample holds about 100,000 clones, 85% to 90% seen once. This specimen was peripheral blood, taken on day 0 of AZD1222 vaccination. The receptors were gathered from an adult in good health. Each CDR3 is given with its conserved first and last residue. The order of the fields is clone size, V gene, D gene, J gene, CDR3 protein, CDR3 DNA. D genes are given only for firm matches. Not all rows give a size; the values are once, few, many and, for expanded clones, a class.

abundance: .
v_gene: TRBV7-2
d_gene: TRBD2
j_gene: TRBJ2-2
CDR3aa: CASSLVGTRSTGELFF
CDR3nt: TGTGCCAGCAGCTTAGTTGGGACTAGGAGCACCGGGGAGCTGTTTTTT

abundance: .
v_gene: TRBV5-6
d_gene: TRBD1
j_gene: TRBJ1-2
CDR3aa: CASSFGQDYGYTF
CDR3nt: TGTGCCAGCAGCTTCGGACAGGACTATGGCTACACCTTC

abundance: few
v_gene: TRBV28
d_gene: .
j_gene: TRBJ1-1
CDR3aa: CASRSANTEAFF
CDR3nt: TGTGCCAGCAGGTCAGCGAACACTGAAGCTTTCTTT

abundance: .
v_gene: TRBV18
d_gene: .
j_gene: TRBJ1-6
CDR3aa: CASSPEGWASPLHF
CDR3nt: TGTGCCAGCTCACCAGAGGGGTGGGCTTCACCCCTCCACTTT

abundance: .
v_gene: TRBV28
d_gene: .
j_gene: TRBJ1-6
CDR3aa: CASSSGSSYNSPLHF
CDR3nt: TGTGCCAGCAGTTCGGGATCCTCCTATAATTCACCCCTCCACTTT

abundance: once
v_gene: TRBV5-4
d_gene: TRBD1
j_gene: TRBJ1-1
CDR3aa: CASSLGTGRTEAFF
CDR3nt: TGTGCCAGCAGCTTAGGGACAGGGAGAACTGAAGCTTTCTTT

abundance: .
v_gene: TRBV6-4
d_gene: .
j_gene: TRBJ2-5
CDR3aa: CASIVVRETQYF
CDR3nt: TGTGCCAGCATCGTCGTAAGGGAGACCCAGTACTTC

abundance: .
v_gene: TRBV5-5
d_gene: .
j_gene: TRBJ1-4
CDR3aa: CASSLGGIGEKLFF
CDR3nt: TGTGCCAGCAGCTTGGGGGGGATAGGTGAAAAACTGTTTTTT

abundance: .
v_gene: TRBV3-1/TRBV3-2
d_gene: .
j_gene: TRBJ2-2
CDR3aa: CASSPTDTGELFF
CDR3nt: TGTGCCAGCAGCCCTACAGATACCGGGGAGCTGTTTTTT

abundance: .
v_gene: TRBV5-6
d_gene: TRBD1
j_gene: TRBJ2-3
CDR3aa: CASSLGTGGRDTQYF
CDR3nt: TGTGCCAGCAGCTTGGGGACAGGGGGCCGAGATACGCAGTATTTT

abundance: .
v_gene: TRBV4-2
d_gene: .
j_gene: TRBJ1-2
CDR3aa: CASSQVWTEARGYTF
CDR3nt: TGTGCCAGCAGCCAAGTTTGGACGGAGGCTCGGGGCTACACCTTC

abundance: .
v_gene: TRBV3-1/TRBV3-2
d_gene: .
j_gene: TRBJ1-1
CDR3aa: CASSLGNLNTEAFF
CDR3nt: TGTGCCAGCAGCCTGGGGAACTTGAACACTGAAGCTTTCTTT

abundance: .
v_gene: TRBV6-4
d_gene: .
j_gene: TRBJ1-1
CDR3aa: CASSGFVGTEAFF
CDR3nt: TGTGCCAGCAGTGGTTTCGTCGGGACTGAAGCTTTCTTT

abundance: .
v_gene: TRBV29-1
d_gene: .
j_gene: TRBJ1-2
CDR3aa: CSVEGELGQNYGYTF
CDR3nt: TGCAGCGTTGAAGGGGAGTTAGGACAGAACTATGGCTACACCTTC

abundance: .
v_gene: TRBV12-3/TRBV12-4
d_gene: .
j_gene: TRBJ2-7
CDR3aa: CASSLLRAYEQYF
CDR3nt: TGTGCCAGCAGTTTGTTGCGGGCCTACGAGCAGTACTTC

abundance: .
v_gene: TRBV2
d_gene: TRBD2
j_gene: TRBJ2-1
CDR3aa: CASSVGGSINEQFF
CDR3nt: TGTGCCAGCAGTGTGGGCGGGAGTATCAATGAGCAGTTCTTC

abundance: once
v_gene: TRBV5-8
d_gene: .
j_gene: TRBJ2-7
CDR3aa: CASSLRTRTYEQYF
CDR3nt: TGTGCCAGCAGCTTGAGAACGCGCACCTACGAGCAGTACTTC